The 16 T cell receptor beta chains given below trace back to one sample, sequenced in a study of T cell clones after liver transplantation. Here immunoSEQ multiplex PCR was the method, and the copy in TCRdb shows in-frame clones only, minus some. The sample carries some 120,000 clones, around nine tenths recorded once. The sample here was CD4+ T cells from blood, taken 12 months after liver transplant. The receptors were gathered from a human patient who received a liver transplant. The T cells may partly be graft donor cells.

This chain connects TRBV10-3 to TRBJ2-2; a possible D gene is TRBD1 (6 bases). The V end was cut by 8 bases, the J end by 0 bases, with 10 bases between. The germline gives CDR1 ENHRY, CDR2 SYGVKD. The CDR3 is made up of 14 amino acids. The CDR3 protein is CAIGQTSNTGELFF. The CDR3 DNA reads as TGTGCCATCGGACAGACCTCGAACACCGGGGAGCTGTTTTTT.

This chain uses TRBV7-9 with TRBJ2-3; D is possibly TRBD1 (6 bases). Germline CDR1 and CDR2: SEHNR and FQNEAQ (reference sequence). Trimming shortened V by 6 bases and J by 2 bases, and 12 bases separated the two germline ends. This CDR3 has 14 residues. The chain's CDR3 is CASSQDRTTDTQYF. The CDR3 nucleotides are TGTGCCAGCAGTCAAGACAGGACCACAGATACGCAGTATTTT. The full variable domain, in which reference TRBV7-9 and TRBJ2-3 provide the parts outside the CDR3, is DTGVSQNPRHKITKRGQNVTFRCDPISEHNRLYWYRQTLGQGPEFLTYFQNEAQLEKSRLLSDRFSAERPKGSFSTLEIQRTEQGDSAMYLCASSQDRTTDTQYFGPGTRLTVL.

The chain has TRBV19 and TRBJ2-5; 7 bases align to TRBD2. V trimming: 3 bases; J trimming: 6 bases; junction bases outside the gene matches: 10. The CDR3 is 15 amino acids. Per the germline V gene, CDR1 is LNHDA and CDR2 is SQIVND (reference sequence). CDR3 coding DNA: TGTGCCAGTAGTATTGTGGGAGGGCCTGGGAAGACCCAGTACTTC. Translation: CASSIVGGPGKTQYF.

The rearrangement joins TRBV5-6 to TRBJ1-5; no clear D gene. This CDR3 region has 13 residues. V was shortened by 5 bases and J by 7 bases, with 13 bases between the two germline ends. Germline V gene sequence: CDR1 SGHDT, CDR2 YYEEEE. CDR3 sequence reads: CASSYTQGQPQHF. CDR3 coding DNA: TGTGCCAGCAGTTACACACAAGGCCAGCCCCAGCATTTT.

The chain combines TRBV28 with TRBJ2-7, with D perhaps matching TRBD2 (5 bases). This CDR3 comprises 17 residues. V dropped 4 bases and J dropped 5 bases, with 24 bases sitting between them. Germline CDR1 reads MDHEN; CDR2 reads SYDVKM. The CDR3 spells CASSSLPGRKPRDEQYF. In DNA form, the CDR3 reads TGTGCCAGCAGTTCCCTACCGGGCCGAAAACCGAGGGACGAGCAGTACTTC.

The CDR3 sequence is CASSFRGDTQYF. The CDR3 DNA reads TGTGCCAGCAGCTTCAGGGGAGATACGCAGTATTTT. The J gene is TRBJ2-3, the V gene TRBV7-9; maybe TRBD1 (6 bases). This CDR3 region has 12 residues. The ends were cut back, 3 bases at V and 5 bases at J, with 6 bases in the middle. Germline V gives CDR1 SEHNR, CDR2 FQNEAQ (reference sequence).

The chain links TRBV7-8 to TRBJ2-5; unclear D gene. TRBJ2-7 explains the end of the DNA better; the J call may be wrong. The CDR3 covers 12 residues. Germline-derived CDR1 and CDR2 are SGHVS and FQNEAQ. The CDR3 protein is CASSLSPYEQYF. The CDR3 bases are TGTGCCAGCAGCTTAAGTCCCTACGAGCAGTACTTC.

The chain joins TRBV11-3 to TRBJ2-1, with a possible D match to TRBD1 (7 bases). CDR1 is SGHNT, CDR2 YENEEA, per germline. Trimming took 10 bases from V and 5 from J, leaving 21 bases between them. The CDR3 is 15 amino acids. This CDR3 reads CATHKGGGADNEQFF. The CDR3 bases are TGTGCCACCCATAAAGGAGGGGGCGCCGACAATGAGCAGTTCTTC.

For the CDR3, the DNA is TGTGCCAGCAGCTTAAAAGGCCCAGGAAGCAATCAGCCCCAGCATTTT. Protein product: CASSLKGPGSNQPQHF. V is TRBV7-2 and J is TRBJ1-5, with unresolved D. Germline V gene data show CDR1 as SGHTA and CDR2 as FQGNSA. V was trimmed by 2 bases and J by 1 base, leaving 12 bases between them. This CDR3 spans 16 amino acids.

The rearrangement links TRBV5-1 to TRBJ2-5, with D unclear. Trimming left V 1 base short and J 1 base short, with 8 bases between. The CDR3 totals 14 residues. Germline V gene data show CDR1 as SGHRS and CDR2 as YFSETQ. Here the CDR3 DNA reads TGCGCCAGCAGCTTGTTTGGGTCCCAAGAGACCCAGTACTTC. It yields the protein CASSLFGSQETQYF.

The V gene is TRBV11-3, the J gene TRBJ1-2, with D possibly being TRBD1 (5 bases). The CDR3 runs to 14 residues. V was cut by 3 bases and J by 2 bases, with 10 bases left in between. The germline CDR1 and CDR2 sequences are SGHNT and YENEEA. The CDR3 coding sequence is TGTGCCAGCAGCTTTTCAGGGAGCAACTATGGCTACACCTTC. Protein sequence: CASSFSGSNYGYTF.

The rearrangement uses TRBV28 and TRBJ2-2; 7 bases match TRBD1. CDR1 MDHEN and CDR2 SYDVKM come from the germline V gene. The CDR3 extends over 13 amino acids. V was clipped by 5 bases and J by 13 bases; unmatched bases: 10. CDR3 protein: CASSLDRVRGLFF. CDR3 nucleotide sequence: TGTGCCAGCAGTCTTGACAGGGTACGAGGGCTGTTTTTT. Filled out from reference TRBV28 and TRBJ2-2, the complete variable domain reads DVKVTQSSRYLVKRTGEKVFLECVQDMDHENMFWYRQDPGLGLRLIYFSYDVKMKEKGDIPEGYSVSREKKERFSLILESASTNQTSMYLCASSLDRVRGLFFGEGSRLTVL.

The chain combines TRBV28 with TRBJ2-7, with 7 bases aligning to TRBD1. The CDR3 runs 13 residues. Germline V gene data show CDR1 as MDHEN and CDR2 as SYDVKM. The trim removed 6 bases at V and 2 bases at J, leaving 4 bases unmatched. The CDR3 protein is CASSSGQTYEQYF. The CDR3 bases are TGTGCCAGCAGCTCGGGACAGACCTACGAGCAGTACTTC.

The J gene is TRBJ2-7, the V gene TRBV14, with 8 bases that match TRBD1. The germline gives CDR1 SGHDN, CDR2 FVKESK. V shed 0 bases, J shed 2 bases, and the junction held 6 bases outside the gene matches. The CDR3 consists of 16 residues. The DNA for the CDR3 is TGTGCCAGCAGCCAAGAGACGACAGGGGTTACCTACGAGCAGTACTTC. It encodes CASSQETTGVTYEQYF.

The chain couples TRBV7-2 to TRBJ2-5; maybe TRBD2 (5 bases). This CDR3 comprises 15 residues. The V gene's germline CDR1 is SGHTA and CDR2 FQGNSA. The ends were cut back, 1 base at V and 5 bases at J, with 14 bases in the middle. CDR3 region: CASSLVSGLGETQYF. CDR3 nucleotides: TGTGCCAGCAGCTTAGTAAGCGGCTTAGGGGAGACCCAGTACTTC.

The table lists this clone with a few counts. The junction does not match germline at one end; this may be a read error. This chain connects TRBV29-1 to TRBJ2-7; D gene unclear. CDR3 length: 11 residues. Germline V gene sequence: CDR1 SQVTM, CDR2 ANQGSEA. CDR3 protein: CSVDSVGRRDF. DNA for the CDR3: TGCAGCGTTGATTCGGTTGGGCGCCGGGACTTC.